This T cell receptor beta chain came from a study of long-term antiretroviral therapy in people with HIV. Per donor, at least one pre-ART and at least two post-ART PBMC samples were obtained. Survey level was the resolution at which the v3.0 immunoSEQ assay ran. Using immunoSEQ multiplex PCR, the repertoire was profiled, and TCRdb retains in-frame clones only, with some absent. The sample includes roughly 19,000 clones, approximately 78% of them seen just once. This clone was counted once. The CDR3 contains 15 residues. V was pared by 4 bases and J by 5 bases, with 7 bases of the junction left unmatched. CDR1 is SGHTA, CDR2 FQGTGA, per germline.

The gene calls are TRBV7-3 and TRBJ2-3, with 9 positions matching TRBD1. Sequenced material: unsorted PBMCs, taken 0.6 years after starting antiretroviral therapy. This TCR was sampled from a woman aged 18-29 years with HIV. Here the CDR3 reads CASSSGTGKGDTQYF. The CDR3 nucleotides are TGTGCCAGCAGCTCCGGGACAGGGAAGGGAGATACGCAGTATTTT.